This T cell receptor beta chain was recovered during a study of blood T cell repertoires in COVID-19. As for the study in general: Samples came from the United States, Italy and Spain, spanning acute and convalescent COVID-19. T cells, B-cell-depleted T cells, or PBMCs provided the cDNA or gDNA that served as material.

Per the authors' pipeline: Amplified reference gene primers provided the basis for estimating nucleated cell counts. Only in-frame clones appear in the TCRdb table, and some are missing; sequencing was by immunoSEQ multiplex PCR. Clonal size and the V and J genes are those of that table, whereas D and trimming came from the DNA. The sample consists of some 130,000 clones, almost 70% of them appearing once. V gave up 4 bases and J gave up 2 bases, with 12 bases separating them. The CDR3 has 14 residues. The V gene's germline CDR1 is SGHRS and CDR2 YFSETQ. The origin of this receptor is a woman between 70 and 85 years old with acute or convalescent COVID-19. The source material was peripheral blood. The chain joins TRBV5-1 to TRBJ2-5, with D possibly matching TRBD2 (6 bases). This CDR3 reads CASSVGTLQETQYF. CDR3 in DNA: TGCGCCAGCAGCGTGGGGACTTTGCAAGAGACCCAGTACTTC. The whole variable domain, filled in from reference TRBV5-1 and TRBJ2-5, reads KAGVTQTPRYLIKTRGQQVTLSCSPISGHRSVSWYQQTPGQGLQFLFEYFSETQRNKGNFPGRFSGRQFSNSRSEMNVSTLELGDSALYLCASSVGTLQETQYFGPGTRLLVL.